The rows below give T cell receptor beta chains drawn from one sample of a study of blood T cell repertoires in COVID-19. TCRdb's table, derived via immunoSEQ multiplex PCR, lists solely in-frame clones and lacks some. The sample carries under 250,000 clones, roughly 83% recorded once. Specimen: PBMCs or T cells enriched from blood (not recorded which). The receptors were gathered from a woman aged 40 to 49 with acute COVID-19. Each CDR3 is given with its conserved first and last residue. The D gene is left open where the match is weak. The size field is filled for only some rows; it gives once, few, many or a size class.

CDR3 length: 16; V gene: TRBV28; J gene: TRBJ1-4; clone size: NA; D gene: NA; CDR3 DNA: TGTGCCAGCCCGCCCTCCCGGGGGAGCTTTAATGAAAAACTGTTTTTT; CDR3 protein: CASPPSRGSFNEKLFF
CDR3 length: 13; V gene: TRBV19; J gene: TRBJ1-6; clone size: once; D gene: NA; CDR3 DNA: TGTGCCAGTAGCGCCGACAGTACTTCAACCATCCACTTT; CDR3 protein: CASSADSTSTIHF
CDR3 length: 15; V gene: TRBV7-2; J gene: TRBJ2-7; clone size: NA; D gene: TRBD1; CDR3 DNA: TGTGCCAGCAGCCCCGGCCGGGACAGCTCCTACGAGCAGTACTTC; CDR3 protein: CASSPGRDSSYEQYF
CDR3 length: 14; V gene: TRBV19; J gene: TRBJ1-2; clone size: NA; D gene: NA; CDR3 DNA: TGTGCCAGTAGCCTACTAGGATCCAACTATGGCTACACCTTC; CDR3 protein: CASSLLGSNYGYTF
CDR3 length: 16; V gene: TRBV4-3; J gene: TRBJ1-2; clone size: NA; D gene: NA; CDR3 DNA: TGCGCCAGCAGCCAAGATTCCTTCGACAAGACCGATGGCTACACCTTC; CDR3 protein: CASSQDSFDKTDGYTF
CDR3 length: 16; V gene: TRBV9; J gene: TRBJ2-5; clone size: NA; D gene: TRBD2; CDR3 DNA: TGTGCCAGCAGCGAGGGACTAGCGGTGTCAAGGGAGACCCAGTACTTC; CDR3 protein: CASSEGLAVSRETQYF
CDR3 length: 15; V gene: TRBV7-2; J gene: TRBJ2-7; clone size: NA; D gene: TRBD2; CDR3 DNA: TGTGCCAGCAGCCCCTCATCGGGGGGGACCCACGAGCAGTACTTC; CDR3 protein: CASSPSSGGTHEQYF
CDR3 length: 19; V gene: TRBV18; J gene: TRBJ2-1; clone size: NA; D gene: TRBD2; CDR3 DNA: TGTGCCAGCTCACCAATTAATGGCATTTCGAGCGGGAGTAGCAATGAGCAGTTCTTC; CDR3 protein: CASSPINGISSGSSNEQFF
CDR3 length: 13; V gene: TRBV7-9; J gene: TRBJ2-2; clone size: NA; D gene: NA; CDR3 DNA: TGTGCCAGCAGCTTATCAGGCGCCGGGGAGCTGTTTTTT; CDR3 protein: CASSLSGAGELFF
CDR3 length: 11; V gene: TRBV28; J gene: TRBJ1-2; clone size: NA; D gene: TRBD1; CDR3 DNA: TGTGCCAGCAGTCGGGACAGATTCTACACCTTC; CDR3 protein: CASSRDRFYTF
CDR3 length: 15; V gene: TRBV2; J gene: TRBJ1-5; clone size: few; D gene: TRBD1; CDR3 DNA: TGTGCCAGCCTCGACAGGGCGAATAGCAATCAGCCCCAGCATTTT; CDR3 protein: CASLDRANSNQPQHF
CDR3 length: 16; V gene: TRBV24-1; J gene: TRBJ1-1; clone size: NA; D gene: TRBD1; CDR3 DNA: TGTGCCACCAGTGATTCTAGACAGGGGCCTGGCACTGAAGCTTTCTTT; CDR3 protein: CATSDSRQGPGTEAFF
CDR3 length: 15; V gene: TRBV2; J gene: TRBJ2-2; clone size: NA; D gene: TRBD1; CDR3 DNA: TGTGCCAGCAGTAGCACAGGGGTCTACGCCGGGGAGCTGTTTTTT; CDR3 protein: CASSSTGVYAGELFF
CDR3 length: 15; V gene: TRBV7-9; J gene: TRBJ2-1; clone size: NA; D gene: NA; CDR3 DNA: TGTGCCAGCAGCTTAGGTCCGGTAAAGGGAGGTGAGCAGTTCTTC; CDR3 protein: CASSLGPVKGGEQFF
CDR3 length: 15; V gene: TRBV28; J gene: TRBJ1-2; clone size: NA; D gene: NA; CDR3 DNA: TGTGCCAGCAGTGCCCGGGGACAAGGAAACTATGGCTACACCTTC; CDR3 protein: CASSARGQGNYGYTF
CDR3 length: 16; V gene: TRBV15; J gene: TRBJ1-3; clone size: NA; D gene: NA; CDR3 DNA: TGTGCCACCAGCTCAGGTACGGCGGGCTCTGGAAACACCATATATTTT; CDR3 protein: CATSSGTAGSGNTIYF
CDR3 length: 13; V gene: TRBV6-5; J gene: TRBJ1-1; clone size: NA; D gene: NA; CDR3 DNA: TGTGCCAGCAGCGAGCAGGGGAGGGCTGAAGCTTTCTTT; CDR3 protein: CASSEQGRAEAFF
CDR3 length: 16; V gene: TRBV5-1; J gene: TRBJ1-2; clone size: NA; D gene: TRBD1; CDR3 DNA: TGCGCCAGCAGCCCTCACACCGGGACAGGGGGCGGTGGCTACACCTTC; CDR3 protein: CASSPHTGTGGGGYTF
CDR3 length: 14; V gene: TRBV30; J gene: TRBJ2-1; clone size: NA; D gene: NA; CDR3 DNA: TGTGCCTGGAGCAGTTCCCCTTCACGCAATGAGCAGTTCTTC; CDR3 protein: CAWSSSPSRNEQFF
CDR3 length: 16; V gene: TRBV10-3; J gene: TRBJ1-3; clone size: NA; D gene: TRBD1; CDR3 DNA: TGTGCCATCAGTGAACCGGGACAGGGACACGGAAACACCATATATTTT; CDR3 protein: CAISEPGQGHGNTIYF
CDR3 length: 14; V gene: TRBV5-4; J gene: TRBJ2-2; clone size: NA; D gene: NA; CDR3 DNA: TGTGCCAGCAGCAAAGGACAAAACACCGGGGAGCTGTTTTTT; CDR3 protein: CASSKGQNTGELFF
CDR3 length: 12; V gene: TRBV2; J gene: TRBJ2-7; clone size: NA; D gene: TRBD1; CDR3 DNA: TGTGCCACCTTGGACAGGCCCTACGAGCAGTACTTC; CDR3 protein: CATLDRPYEQYF
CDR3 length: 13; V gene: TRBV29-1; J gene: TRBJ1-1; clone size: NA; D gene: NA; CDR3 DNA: TGCAGCGCAAGAGGACAGTTCAACACTGAAGCTTTCTTT; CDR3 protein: CSARGQFNTEAFF
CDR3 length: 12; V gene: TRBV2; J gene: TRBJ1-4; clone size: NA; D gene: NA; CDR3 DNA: TGTGCCAGCAACAGGCGGTGGGAAAAACTGTTTTTT; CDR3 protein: CASNRRWEKLFF
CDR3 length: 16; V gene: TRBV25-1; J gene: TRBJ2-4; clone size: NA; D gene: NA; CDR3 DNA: TGTGCCAGCTTCCGGGACACAGTACTAGCCAAAAACATTCAGTACTTC; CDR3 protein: CASFRDTVLAKNIQYF
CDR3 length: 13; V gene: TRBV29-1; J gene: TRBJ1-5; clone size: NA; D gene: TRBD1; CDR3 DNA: TGCAGCGTTGAAACAGGGGTGAATCAGCCCCAGCATTTT; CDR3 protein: CSVETGVNQPQHF
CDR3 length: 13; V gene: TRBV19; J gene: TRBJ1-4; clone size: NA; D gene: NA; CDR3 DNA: TGTGCCAGTACCGGTTCAGCGGGGGAAAAACTGTTTTTT; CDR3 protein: CASTGSAGEKLFF
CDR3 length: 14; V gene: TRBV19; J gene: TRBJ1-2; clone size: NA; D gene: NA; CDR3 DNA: TGTGCCAGTAGCACCGTCTGGGACTTCTATGGCTACACCTTC; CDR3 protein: CASSTVWDFYGYTF
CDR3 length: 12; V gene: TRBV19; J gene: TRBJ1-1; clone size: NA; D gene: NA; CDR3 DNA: TGTGCCAGTAGTATACAGAACACTGAAGCTTTCTTT; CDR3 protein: CASSIQNTEAFF
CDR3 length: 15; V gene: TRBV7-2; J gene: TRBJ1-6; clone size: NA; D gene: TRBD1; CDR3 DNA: TGTGCCAGCAGATCCGGACAGGGGAATAATTCACCCCTCCACTTT; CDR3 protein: CASRSGQGNNSPLHF
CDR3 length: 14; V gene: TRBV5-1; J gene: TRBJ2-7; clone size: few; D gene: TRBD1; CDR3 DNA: TGCGCCAGCAGCTTAAACAGGGGACCCTACGAGCAGTACTTC; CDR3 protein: CASSLNRGPYEQYF
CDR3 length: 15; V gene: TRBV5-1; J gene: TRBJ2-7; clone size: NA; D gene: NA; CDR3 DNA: TGCGCCAGCCGCCTGGACCAACCTACGTCGTACGAGCAGTACTTC; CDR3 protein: CASRLDQPTSYEQYF
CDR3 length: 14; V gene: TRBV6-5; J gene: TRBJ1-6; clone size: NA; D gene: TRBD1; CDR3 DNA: TGTGCCACAGCCGGGACAGTTTATAATTCACCCCTCCACTTT; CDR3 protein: CATAGTVYNSPLHF
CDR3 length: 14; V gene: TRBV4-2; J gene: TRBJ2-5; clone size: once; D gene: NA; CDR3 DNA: TGTGCCAGCAGCCAAGGCGGTGGGGGGGAGACCCAGTACTTC; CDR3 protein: CASSQGGGGETQYF
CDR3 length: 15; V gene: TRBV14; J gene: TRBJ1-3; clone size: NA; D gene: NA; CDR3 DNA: TGTGCCAGCAGCCAAGACCTTTTCTCTGGAAACACCATATATTTT; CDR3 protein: CASSQDLFSGNTIYF
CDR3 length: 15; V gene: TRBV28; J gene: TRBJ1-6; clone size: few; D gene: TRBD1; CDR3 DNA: TGTGCCAGCAGAATACCGGGACAGGCGTCTCGCGGGATCCACTTT; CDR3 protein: CASRIPGQASRGIHF
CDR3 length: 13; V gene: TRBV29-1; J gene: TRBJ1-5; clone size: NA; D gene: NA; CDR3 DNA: TGCAGCGTTGGTTCAGGGGCCGATCAGCCCCAGCATTTT; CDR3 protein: CSVGSGADQPQHF
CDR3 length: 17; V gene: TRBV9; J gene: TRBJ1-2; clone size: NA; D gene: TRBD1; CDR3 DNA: TGTGCCAGCAGCGTAGATGGCCGAGGGCAGGGGGCAAATGGCTACACCTTC; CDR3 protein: CASSVDGRGQGANGYTF
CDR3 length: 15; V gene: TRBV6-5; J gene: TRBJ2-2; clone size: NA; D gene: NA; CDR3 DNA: TGTGCCAGCAGTTTGGCACCCTCGAACACCGGGGAGCTGTTTTTT; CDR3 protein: CASSLAPSNTGELFF
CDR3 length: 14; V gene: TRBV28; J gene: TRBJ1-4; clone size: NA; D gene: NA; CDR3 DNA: TGTGCCAGCAGTTTGTCGGGTTTTGACGAAAAACTGTTTTTT; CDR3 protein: CASSLSGFDEKLFF
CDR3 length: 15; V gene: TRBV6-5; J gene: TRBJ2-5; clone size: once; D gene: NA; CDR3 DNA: TGTGCCAGCAGTTACCCCCGGGAGCGCCAAGAGACCCAGTACTTC; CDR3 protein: CASSYPRERQETQYF
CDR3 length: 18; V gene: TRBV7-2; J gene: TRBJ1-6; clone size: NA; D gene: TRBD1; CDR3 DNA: TGTGCCAGCAGCTTGTTTGGGCTGACAGGGGATTATAATTCACCCCTCCACTTT; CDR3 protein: CASSLFGLTGDYNSPLHF
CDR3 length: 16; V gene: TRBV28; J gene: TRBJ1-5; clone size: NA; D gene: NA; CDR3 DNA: TGTGCCAGCAGTTTATATGGCAGGGTCCTAAATCAGCCCCAGCATTTT; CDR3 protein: CASSLYGRVLNQPQHF
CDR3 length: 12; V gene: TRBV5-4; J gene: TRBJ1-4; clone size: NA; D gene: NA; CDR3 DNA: TGTGCCAGCAGCTTCTTAGATGGAAAACTGTTTTTT; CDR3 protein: CASSFLDGKLFF
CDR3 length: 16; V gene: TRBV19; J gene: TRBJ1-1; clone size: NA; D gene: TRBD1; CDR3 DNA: TGTGCATCAGTACCCGGGACAGCTCGAATGAACACTGAAGCTTTCTTT; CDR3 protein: CASVPGTARMNTEAFF
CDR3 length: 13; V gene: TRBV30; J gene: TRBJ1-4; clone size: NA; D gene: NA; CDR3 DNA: TGTGCCTGGAGTACTATAACTAATGAAAAACTGTTTTTT; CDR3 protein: CAWSTITNEKLFF